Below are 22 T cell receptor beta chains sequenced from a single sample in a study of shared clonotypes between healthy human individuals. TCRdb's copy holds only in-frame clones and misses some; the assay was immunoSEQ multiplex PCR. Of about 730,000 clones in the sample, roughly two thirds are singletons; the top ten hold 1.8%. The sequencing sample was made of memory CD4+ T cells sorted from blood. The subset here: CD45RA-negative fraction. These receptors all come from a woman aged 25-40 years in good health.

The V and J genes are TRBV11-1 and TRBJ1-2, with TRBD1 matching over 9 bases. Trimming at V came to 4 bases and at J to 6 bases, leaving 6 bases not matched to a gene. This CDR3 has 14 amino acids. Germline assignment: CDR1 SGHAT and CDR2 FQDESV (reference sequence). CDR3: CASSSGTGIDGYTF. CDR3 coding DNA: TGTGCCAGCAGCTCCGGGACAGGGATCGATGGCTACACCTTC.

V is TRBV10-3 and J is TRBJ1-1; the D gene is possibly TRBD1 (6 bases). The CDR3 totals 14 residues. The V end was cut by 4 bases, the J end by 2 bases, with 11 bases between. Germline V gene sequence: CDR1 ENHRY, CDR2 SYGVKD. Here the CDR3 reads CAISGGALNTEAFF. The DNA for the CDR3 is TGTGCCATCAGTGGGGGGGCTCTTAACACTGAAGCTTTCTTT.

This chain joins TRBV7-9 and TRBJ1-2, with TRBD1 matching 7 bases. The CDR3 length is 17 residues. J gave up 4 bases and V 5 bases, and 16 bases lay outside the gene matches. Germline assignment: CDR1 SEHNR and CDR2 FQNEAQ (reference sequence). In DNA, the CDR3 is TGTGCCAGCAGCGAGGGGGCTGGGACAGATAAAACCTATGGCTACACCTTC. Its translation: CASSEGAGTDKTYGYTF.

The CDR3 loop is CASSGGRFNTGELFF. DNA for the CDR3: TGTGCCAGTAGTGGCGGGAGGTTTAACACCGGGGAGCTGTTTTTT. This chain joins TRBV19 and TRBJ2-2; 8 bases match TRBD2. With 5 bases clipped from V and 2 bases from J, the junction kept 4 bases outside the gene matches. Looked up from germline, CDR1 is LNHDA and CDR2 is SQIVND (reference sequence). This CDR3 region has 15 residues.

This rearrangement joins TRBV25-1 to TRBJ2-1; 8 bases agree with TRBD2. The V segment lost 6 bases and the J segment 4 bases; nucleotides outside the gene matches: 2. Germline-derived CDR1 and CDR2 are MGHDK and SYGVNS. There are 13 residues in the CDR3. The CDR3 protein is CASSGRGYNEQFF. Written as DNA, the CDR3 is TGTGCCAGCAGCGGGAGGGGATACAATGAGCAGTTCTTC. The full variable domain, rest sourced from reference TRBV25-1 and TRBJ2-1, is EADIYQTPRYLVIGTGKKITLECSQTMGHDKMYWYQQDPGMELHLIHYSYGVNSTEKGDLSSESTVSRIRTEHFPLTLESARPSHTSQYLCASSGRGYNEQFFGPGTRLTVL.

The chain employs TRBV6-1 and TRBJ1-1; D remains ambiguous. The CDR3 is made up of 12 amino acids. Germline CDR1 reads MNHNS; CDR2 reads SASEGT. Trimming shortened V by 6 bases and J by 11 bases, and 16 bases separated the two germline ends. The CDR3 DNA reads TGTGCCAGCAGCTACCTTACAGTGGCCGCTTTCTTT. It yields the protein CASSYLTVAAFF.

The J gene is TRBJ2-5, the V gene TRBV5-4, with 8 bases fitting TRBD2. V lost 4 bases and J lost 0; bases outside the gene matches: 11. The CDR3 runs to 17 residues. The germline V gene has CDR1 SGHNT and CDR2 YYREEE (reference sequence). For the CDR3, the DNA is TGTGCCAGCAGCCTCGGCGCTGGCGGGAGGTACCAAGAGACCCAGTACTTC. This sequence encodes CASSLGAGGRYQETQYF.

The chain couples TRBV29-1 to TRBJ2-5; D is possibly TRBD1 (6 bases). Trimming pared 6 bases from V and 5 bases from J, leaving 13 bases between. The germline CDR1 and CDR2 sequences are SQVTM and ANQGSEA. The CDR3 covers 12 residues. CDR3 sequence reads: CSVKTGYETQYF. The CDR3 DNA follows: TGCAGCGTGAAAACAGGGTATGAGACCCAGTACTTC. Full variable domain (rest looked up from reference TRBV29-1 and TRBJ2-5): SAVISQKPSRDICQRGTSLTIQCQVDSQVTMMFWYRQQPGQSLTLIATANQGSEATYESGFVIDKFPISRPNLTFSTLTVSNMSPEDSSIYLCSVKTGYETQYFGPGTRLLVL.

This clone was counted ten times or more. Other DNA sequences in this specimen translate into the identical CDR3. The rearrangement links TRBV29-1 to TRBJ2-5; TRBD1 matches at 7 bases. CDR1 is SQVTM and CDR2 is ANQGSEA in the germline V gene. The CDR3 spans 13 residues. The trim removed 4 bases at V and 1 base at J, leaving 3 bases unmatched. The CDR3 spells CSVVGGIQETQYF. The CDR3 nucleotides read TGCAGCGTTGTAGGGGGCATCCAAGAGACCCAGTACTTC. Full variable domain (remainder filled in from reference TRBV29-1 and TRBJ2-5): SAVISQKPSRDICQRGTSLTIQCQVDSQVTMMFWYRQQPGQSLTLIATANQGSEATYESGFVIDKFPISRPNLTFSTLTVSNMSPEDSSIYLCSVVGGIQETQYFGPGTRLLVL.

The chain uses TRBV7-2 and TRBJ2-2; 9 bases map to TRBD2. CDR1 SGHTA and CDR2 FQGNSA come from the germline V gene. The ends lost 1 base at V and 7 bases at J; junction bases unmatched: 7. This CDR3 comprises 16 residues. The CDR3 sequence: CASSLVDSGSFGELFF. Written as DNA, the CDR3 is TGTGCCAGCAGCTTAGTGGATAGCGGGAGTTTCGGGGAGCTGTTTTTT.

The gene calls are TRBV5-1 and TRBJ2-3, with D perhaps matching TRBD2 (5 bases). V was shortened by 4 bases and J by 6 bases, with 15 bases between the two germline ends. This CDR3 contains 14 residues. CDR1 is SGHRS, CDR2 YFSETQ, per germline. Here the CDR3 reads CASSLSPSRDTQYF. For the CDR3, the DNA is TGCGCCAGCAGCCTGAGCCCTAGCCGGGATACGCAGTATTTT.

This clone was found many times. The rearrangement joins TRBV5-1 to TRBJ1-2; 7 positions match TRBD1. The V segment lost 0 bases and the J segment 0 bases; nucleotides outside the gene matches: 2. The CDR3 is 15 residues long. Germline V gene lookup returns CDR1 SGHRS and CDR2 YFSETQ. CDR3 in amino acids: CASSLEGTANYGYTF. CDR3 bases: TGCGCCAGCAGCTTGGAGGGGACAGCTAACTATGGCTACACCTTC.

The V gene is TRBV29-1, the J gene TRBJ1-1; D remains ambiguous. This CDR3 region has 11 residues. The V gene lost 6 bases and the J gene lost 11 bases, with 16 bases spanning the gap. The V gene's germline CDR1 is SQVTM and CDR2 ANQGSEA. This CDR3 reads CSVDRSSRAFF. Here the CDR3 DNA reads TGCAGCGTGGACCGGAGTTCGAGGGCTTTCTTT.

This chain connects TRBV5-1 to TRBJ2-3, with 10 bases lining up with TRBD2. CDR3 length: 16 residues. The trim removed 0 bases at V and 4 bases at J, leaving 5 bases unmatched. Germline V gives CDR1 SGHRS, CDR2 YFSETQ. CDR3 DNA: TGCGCCAGCAGCTTGGATGGACTAGCGGCCGCAGATACGCAGTATTTT. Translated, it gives CASSLDGLAAADTQYF.

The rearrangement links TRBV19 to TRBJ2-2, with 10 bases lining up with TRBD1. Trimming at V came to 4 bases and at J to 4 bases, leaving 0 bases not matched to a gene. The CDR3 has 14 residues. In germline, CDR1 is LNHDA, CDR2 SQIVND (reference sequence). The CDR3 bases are TGTGCCAGTAGTAGGACAGGGGGCACCGGGGAGCTGTTTTTT. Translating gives CASSRTGGTGELFF.

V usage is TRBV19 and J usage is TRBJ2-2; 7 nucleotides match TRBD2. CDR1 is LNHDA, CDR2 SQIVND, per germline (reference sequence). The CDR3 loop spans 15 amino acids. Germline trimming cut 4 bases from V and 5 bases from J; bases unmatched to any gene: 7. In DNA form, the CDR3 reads TGTGCCAGTAGTACAAGGGACTACCCAACCGGGGAGCTGTTTTTT. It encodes CASSTRDYPTGELFF.

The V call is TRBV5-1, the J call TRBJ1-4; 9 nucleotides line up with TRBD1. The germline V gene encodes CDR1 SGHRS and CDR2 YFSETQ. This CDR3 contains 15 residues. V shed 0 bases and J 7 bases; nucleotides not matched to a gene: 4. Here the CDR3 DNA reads TGCGCCAGCAGCTTGGGGGGACAGGGAGGTGAAAAACTGTTTTTT. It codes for CASSLGGQGGEKLFF. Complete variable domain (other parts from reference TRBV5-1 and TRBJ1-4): KAGVTQTPRYLIKTRGQQVTLSCSPISGHRSVSWYQQTPGQGLQFLFEYFSETQRNKGNFPGRFSGRQFSNSRSEMNVSTLELGDSALYLCASSLGGQGGEKLFFGSGTQLSVL.

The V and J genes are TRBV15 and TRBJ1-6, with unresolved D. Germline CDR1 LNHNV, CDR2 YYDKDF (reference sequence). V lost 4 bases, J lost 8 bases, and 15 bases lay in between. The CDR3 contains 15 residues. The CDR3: CATSTAGFGDSPLHF. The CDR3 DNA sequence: TGTGCCACCAGCACAGCCGGGTTTGGGGATTCACCCCTCCACTTT.

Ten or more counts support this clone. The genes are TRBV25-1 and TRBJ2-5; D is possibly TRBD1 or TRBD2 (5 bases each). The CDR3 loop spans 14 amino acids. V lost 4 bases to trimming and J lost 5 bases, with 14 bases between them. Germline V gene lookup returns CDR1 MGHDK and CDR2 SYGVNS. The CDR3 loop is CASSARDRGETQYF. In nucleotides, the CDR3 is TGTGCCAGCAGTGCCCGGGATAGGGGCGAGACCCAGTACTTC.

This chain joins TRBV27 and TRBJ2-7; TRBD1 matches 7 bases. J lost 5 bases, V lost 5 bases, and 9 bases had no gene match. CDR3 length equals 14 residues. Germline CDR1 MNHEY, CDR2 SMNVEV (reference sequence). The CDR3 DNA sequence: TGTGCCAGCAGTCCCCCTGACAGGGTGCACGAGCAGTACTTC. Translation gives CASSPPDRVHEQYF.

The CDR3 DNA sequence: TGTGCCAGCAGCGCAGGGGGCACGGGGGCCACTGAAGCTTTCTTT. This gives the protein CASSAGGTGATEAFF. The chain has TRBV6-1 and TRBJ1-1; 8 nucleotides match TRBD1. CDR1 and CDR2 from the germline V gene are MNHNS and SASEGT. Trimming at V came to 6 bases and at J to 4 bases, leaving 10 bases not matched to a gene. The CDR3 has 15 residues.

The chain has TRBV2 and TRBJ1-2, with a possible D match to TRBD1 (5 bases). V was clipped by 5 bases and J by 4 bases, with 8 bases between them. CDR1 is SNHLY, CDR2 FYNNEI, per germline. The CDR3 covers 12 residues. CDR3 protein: CASSTQGYGYTF. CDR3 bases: TGTGCCAGCAGTACTCAGGGCTATGGCTACACCTTC.